One sample yielded the 26 T cell receptor beta chains listed below, sequenced in a study of cytomegalovirus exposure and HLA in healthy donors. PCR primers comprised 60 Vbeta and 13 Jbeta primers. TCRdb's copy holds only in-frame clones and misses some; the assay was immunoSEQ multiplex PCR. The sample has some 130,000 clones. Sequencing was carried out using PBMCs. The source is a man between 18 and 29 years old in good health and CMV-seronegative.

V gene TRBV6-6 combines with J gene TRBJ2-7; 12 bases are shared with TRBD2. Germline assignment: CDR1 MNHNY and CDR2 SVGAGI (reference sequence). This CDR3 spans 16 amino acids. The V gene end was trimmed by 6 bases and the J gene end by 3 bases; junction bases not matched to a gene: 9. Written as DNA, the CDR3 is TGTGCCAGCAGCTACCCAGGACTAGCGGGATACTACGAGCAGTACTTC. Translating gives CASSYPGLAGYYEQYF.

The V call is TRBV2, the J call TRBJ2-7; D perhaps matches TRBD2 (6 bases). Germline CDR1 SNHLY, CDR2 FYNNEI. The CDR3 sequence is 12 residues long. V lost 7 bases and J lost 7, with 14 bases in between. CDR3 sequence: CASKDGTPEQYF. Here the CDR3 DNA reads TGTGCCAGCAAAGACGGGACTCCGGAGCAGTACTTC. The full variable domain, its missing parts supplied by reference TRBV2 and TRBJ2-7, is EPEVTQTPSHQVTQMGQEVILRCVPISNHLYFYWYRQILGQKVEFLVSFYNNEISEKSEIFDDQFSVERPDGSNFTLKIRSTKLEDSAMYFCASKDGTPEQYFGPGTRLTVT.

The V gene is TRBV7-9, the J gene TRBJ2-7; D remains unclear. CDR1 is SEHNR and CDR2 is FQNEAQ in the germline V gene (reference sequence). V shed 4 bases and J shed 6 bases, with 13 bases lying between them. The CDR3 has 13 residues. CDR3 region: CASSSTPQVEQYF. Written as DNA, the CDR3 is TGTGCCAGCAGCTCGACCCCGCAGGTCGAGCAGTACTTC. The full variable domain, rest sourced from reference TRBV7-9 and TRBJ2-7, is DTGVSQNPRHKITKRGQNVTFRCDPISEHNRLYWYRQTLGQGPEFLTYFQNEAQLEKSRLLSDRFSAERPKGSFSTLEIQRTEQGDSAMYLCASSSTPQVEQYFGPGTRLTVT.

The gene calls are TRBV2 and TRBJ1-2; 7 nucleotides align to TRBD1. Trimming removed 6 bases from V and 5 bases from J; junction bases left unmatched: 6. The CDR3 consists of 13 residues. Germline-derived CDR1 and CDR2 are SNHLY and FYNNEI. CDR3: CASRVGGGYGYTF. The CDR3 DNA reads TGTGCCAGCAGGGTAGGGGGCGGTTATGGCTACACCTTC.

The chain uses TRBV30 and TRBJ1-5; D unclear. V gave up 4 bases and J gave up 2 bases, with 12 bases separating them. Germline CDR1 GTSNPN, CDR2 SVGIG (reference sequence). The CDR3 runs to 14 residues. The chain's CDR3 is CAWTGVWGNQPQHF. As DNA, the CDR3 is TGTGCCTGGACAGGCGTCTGGGGCAATCAGCCCCAGCATTTT.

This chain connects TRBV6-6 to TRBJ1-1; D may be TRBD1 (6 bases). This CDR3 region has 14 residues. V gave up 8 bases and J gave up 4 bases, with 17 bases separating them. Germline CDR1 reads MNHNY; CDR2 reads SVGAGI (reference sequence). DNA for the CDR3: TGTGCCAGCCAACCTGGGGGGGCTGCCACTGAAGCTTTCTTT. It encodes CASQPGGAATEAFF.

This chain joins TRBV7-7 and TRBJ2-1; the D gene is possibly TRBD2 (5 bases). Trimming pared 3 bases from V and 6 bases from J, leaving 9 bases between. The CDR3 totals 13 residues. CDR1 is SSHAT, CDR2 FNYEAQ, per germline (reference sequence). CDR3 in amino acids: CASSFSGTNEQFF. The CDR3 nucleotides read TGTGCCAGCAGCTTCAGCGGTACCAATGAGCAGTTCTTC.

The chain is built from TRBV19 and TRBJ1-1; possible D gene TRBD1, 5 bases. Germline CDR1 is LNHDA and CDR2 is SQIVND (reference sequence). Trimming shortened V by 3 bases and J by 1 base, and 9 bases separated the two germline ends. The CDR3 spans 14 residues. The CDR3 DNA follows: TGTGCCAGTAGTATTCTCAGGGAGAACACTGAAGCTTTCTTT. It specifies CASSILRENTEAFF.

The rearrangement links TRBV6-5 to TRBJ2-3; the match to TRBD1 covers 8 bases. The germline V gene has CDR1 MNHEY and CDR2 SVGAGI. V lost 1 base to trimming and J lost 1 base; unmatched junction nucleotides: 1. The length of the CDR3 is 15 residues. CDR3 region: CASSYWGQGTDTQYF. CDR3 nucleotides: TGTGCCAGCAGTTACTGGGGACAGGGCACAGATACGCAGTATTTT.

The gene calls are TRBV29-1 and TRBJ2-1; D is possibly TRBD1 (5 bases). Between the trimmed V and J ends, which lost 5 bases and 0 bases, there was a span of 8 bases. Germline V gene data show CDR1 as SQVTM and CDR2 as ANQGSEA. The CDR3 sequence is 13 residues long. The CDR3 DNA follows: TGCAGCGTTAGGGGAAGCTCCTACAATGAGCAGTTCTTC. It codes for CSVRGSSYNEQFF.

This chain links TRBV4-3 with TRBJ2-7, with a tentative D call TRBD2 (6 bases). The CDR3 is 17 amino acids. Trimming pared 0 bases from V and 2 bases from J, leaving 17 bases between. Germline-derived CDR1 and CDR2 are LGHNA and YSLEER. CDR3: CASSQDIFGRYPYEQYF. The CDR3 region has the DNA TGCGCCAGCAGCCAAGATATTTTTGGGAGGTACCCCTACGAGCAGTACTTC.

The rearrangement links TRBV6-5 to TRBJ2-3, with TRBD2 matching over 12 bases. The germline V gene encodes CDR1 MNHEY and CDR2 SVGAGI. V lost 2 bases and J lost 6; bases outside the gene matches: 6. The CDR3 totals 16 residues. The DNA of the CDR3 is TGTGCCAGCAGTTACCGAGGACTAGCGGGGACGGATACGCAGTATTTT. This translates into CASSYRGLAGTDTQYF.

The V gene is TRBV20-1, the J gene TRBJ1-1; no clear D gene. The CDR3 consists of 11 residues. V was shortened by 0 bases and J by 4 bases, with 3 bases between the two germline ends. The germline CDR1 and CDR2 sequences are DFQATT and SNEGSKA (reference sequence). CDR3 protein: CSAREATEAFF. CDR3 DNA sequence: TGCAGTGCTAGAGAGGCCACTGAAGCTTTCTTT.

The chain couples TRBV18 to TRBJ2-1; TRBD2 agrees at 7 bases. Germline CDR1 reads KGHSH; CDR2 reads LQKENI. This CDR3 is built from 15 residues. V was clipped by 3 bases and J by 2 bases; unmatched bases: 4. CDR3: CASSPQRDAYNEQFF. The DNA of the CDR3 is TGTGCCAGCTCACCTCAGCGGGACGCCTACAATGAGCAGTTCTTC.

The chain is built from TRBV2 and TRBJ2-5; D uncertain. This CDR3 region has 16 residues. V dropped 3 bases and J dropped 6 bases, with 20 bases sitting between them. CDR1 is SNHLY and CDR2 is FYNNEI in the germline V gene. This chain's CDR3 is CASSDGLTNRMQTQYF. The CDR3 region has the DNA TGTGCCAGCAGTGATGGGCTGACGAATAGAATGCAGACCCAGTACTTC.

The rearrangement uses TRBV6-6 and TRBJ1-2; D is perhaps TRBD1 (6 bases). Germline V gene data show CDR1 as MNHNY and CDR2 as SVGAGI (reference sequence). This CDR3 is 15 amino acids long. The germline V and J ends were trimmed by 4 bases and 1 base, with 13 bases remaining between them. The CDR3 bases are TGTGCCAGCAGTTCGCAAGGACAGTTTAACTATGGCTACACCTTC. This translates into CASSSQGQFNYGYTF.

This chain joins TRBV7-2 and TRBJ1-2; weak D call: TRBD1 (5 bases). The CDR3 spans 15 residues. Trimming pared 4 bases from V and 4 bases from J, leaving 16 bases between. Germline V gene data show CDR1 as SGHTA and CDR2 as FQGNSA. The CDR3 nucleotides are TGTGCCAGCAGCTCCGCGGGGGACCCTCTCTATGGCTACACCTTC. This gives the protein CASSSAGDPLYGYTF.

The chain recombines TRBV28 with TRBJ1-4, with D perhaps TRBD1 (6 bases). Germline V gives CDR1 MDHEN, CDR2 SYDVKM. This CDR3 is 14 amino acids long. Between the trimmed V and J ends, which lost 5 bases and 8 bases, there was a span of 15 bases. The CDR3 sequence: CASSLDRRREKLFF. The CDR3 DNA follows: TGTGCCAGCAGTCTAGACAGGCGACGGGAAAAACTGTTTTTT. The full variable domain, with the rest looked up from reference TRBV28 and TRBJ1-4, is DVKVTQSSRYLVKRTGEKVFLECVQDMDHENMFWYRQDPGLGLRLIYFSYDVKMKEKGDIPEGYSVSREKKERFSLILESASTNQTSMYLCASSLDRRREKLFFGSGTQLSVL.

This chain joins TRBV29-1 and TRBJ2-3, with a tentative D call TRBD2 (5 bases). CDR3 length equals 14 residues. V lost 6 bases and J 4 bases, leaving 17 bases between the germline ends. Germline V gives CDR1 SQVTM, CDR2 ANQGSEA. In DNA form, the CDR3 reads TGCAGCGTGGAAAGCGGAGTCGGGCCAGATACGCAGTATTTT. It yields the protein CSVESGVGPDTQYF.

The J gene is TRBJ2-5, the V gene TRBV2; perhaps TRBD2 as D (6 bases). The germline V gene encodes CDR1 SNHLY and CDR2 FYNNEI. The V end lost 6 bases, the J end lost 11 bases, and 19 bases lay between the germline ends. CDR3 length equals 13 residues. DNA of the CDR3: TGTGCCAGCAGGGGTGTCGTTACGGGAGAGCAGTACTTC. It translates to CASRGVVTGEQYF. Filled out from reference TRBV2 and TRBJ2-5, the complete variable domain reads EPEVTQTPSHQVTQMGQEVILRCVPISNHLYFYWYRQILGQKVEFLVSFYNNEISEKSEIFDDQFSVERPDGSNFTLKIRSTKLEDSAMYFCASRGVVTGEQYFGPGTRLLVL.

The chain links TRBV30 to TRBJ2-2; 9 bases match TRBD2. The CDR3 is 15 amino acids. Trimming took 7 bases from V and 0 from J; bases not matched to a gene: 6. Germline V CDR1 and CDR2: GTSNPN, SVGIG (reference sequence). The CDR3 loop reads CALRGGVANTGELFF. The CDR3 region has the DNA TGTGCCTTGCGGGGGGGCGTAGCGAACACCGGGGAGCTGTTTTTT.

The V gene is TRBV4-1, the J gene TRBJ2-1; TRBD1 matches at 11 bases. This CDR3 is 15 amino acids long. V lost 4 bases, J lost 5 bases, and 4 bases stayed unmatched. Looked up from germline, CDR1 is MGHRA and CDR2 is YSYEKL. The CDR3 loop is CASSPDRGRDNEQFF. Written as DNA, the CDR3 is TGCGCCAGCAGCCCGGACAGGGGGCGGGACAATGAGCAGTTCTTC.

This chain connects TRBV2 to TRBJ1-4, with 7 bases matching TRBD1. The CDR3 consists of 13 residues. Germline CDR1 SNHLY, CDR2 FYNNEI. The V and J ends lost 7 bases and 6 bases, in that order; junction bases with no gene match: 5. CDR3 loop: CASKEGAYEKLFF. The CDR3 DNA is TGTGCCAGCAAGGAGGGGGCTTATGAAAAACTGTTTTTT.

The chain links TRBV28 to TRBJ1-5; 7 nucleotides agree with TRBD1. The ends lost 5 bases at V and 1 base at J; junction bases unmatched: 14. The CDR3 sequence is 18 residues long. Germline assignment: CDR1 MDHEN and CDR2 SYDVKM. The CDR3 reads CASSRPWADRASNQPQHF. In DNA form, the CDR3 reads TGTGCCAGCAGTCGCCCCTGGGCTGACAGGGCGAGCAATCAGCCCCAGCATTTT.

J is TRBJ1-1 and V is TRBV5-8; 9 bases line up with TRBD1. The CDR3 is 13 amino acids. With 7 bases clipped from V and 4 bases from J, the junction kept 5 bases outside the gene matches. The germline CDR1 and CDR2 sequences are SGHTS and YDEGEE. The CDR3: CASSRTGVTEAFF. In nucleotides, the CDR3 is TGTGCCAGCTCGAGGACAGGGGTCACTGAAGCTTTCTTT.

The rearrangement joins TRBV11-3 to TRBJ2-2; perhaps TRBD1 as D (5 bases). Germline V gene sequence: CDR1 SGHNT, CDR2 YENEEA. The CDR3 is made up of 14 amino acids. The V gene lost 4 bases and the J gene lost 5 bases, with 11 bases spanning the gap. Here the CDR3 DNA reads TGTGCCAGCAGCTCGGGCAGGGTGACCGGGGAGCTGTTTTTT. Translated, it gives CASSSGRVTGELFF.